This paragraph reports one T cell receptor beta chain. As yet, its antigen is unknown. V shed 1 base and J shed 3 bases, with 6 bases lying between them. CDR3 length: 13 residues. Germline V CDR1 and CDR2: SEHNR, FQNEAQ (reference sequence). The record originates from a study of cytomegalovirus exposure and HLA in healthy donors. Regarding the study as a whole: The authors listed around 150 TCR beta chains as cytomegalovirus-associated.

The PCR was carried out with 60 Vbeta primers and 13 Jbeta primers. Here immunoSEQ multiplex PCR was the method, and the copy in TCRdb shows in-frame clones only, minus some. Found here are about 150,000 clones, around three quarters of them singletons; the top ten hold 6.5% to 8%. This clonotype originated in a man aged 40-49 years in good health and CMV-seropositive. The sample comprised PBMCs. The V gene is TRBV7-9, the J gene TRBJ1-2; tentative D call: TRBD1 (6 bases). The CDR3, as DNA: TGTGCCAGCAGCTTAGGGACAGACTATGGCTACACCTTC. Residues: CASSLGTDYGYTF.